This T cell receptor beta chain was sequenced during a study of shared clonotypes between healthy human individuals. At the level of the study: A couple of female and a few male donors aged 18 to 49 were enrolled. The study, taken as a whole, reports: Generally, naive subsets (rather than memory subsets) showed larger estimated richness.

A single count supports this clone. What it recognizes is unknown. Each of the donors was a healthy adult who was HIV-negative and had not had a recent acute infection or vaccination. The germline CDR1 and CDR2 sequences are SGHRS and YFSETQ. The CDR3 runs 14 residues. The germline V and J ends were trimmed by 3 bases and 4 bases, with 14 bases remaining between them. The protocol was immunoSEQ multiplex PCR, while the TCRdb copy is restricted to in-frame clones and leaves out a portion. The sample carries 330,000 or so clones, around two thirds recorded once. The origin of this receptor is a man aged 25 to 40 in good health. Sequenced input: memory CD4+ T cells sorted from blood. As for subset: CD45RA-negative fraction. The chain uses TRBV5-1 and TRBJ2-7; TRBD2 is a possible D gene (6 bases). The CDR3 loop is CASSSSGATYEQYF. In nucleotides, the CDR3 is TGCGCCAGCAGCTCATCGGGAGCAACATACGAGCAGTACTTC.